Following are 2 T cell receptor beta chains from one sample sequenced in a study of blood T cell repertoires in COVID-19. Generated by immunoSEQ multiplex PCR, the TCRdb table keeps only in-frame clones and is missing some. The repertoire holds about 130,000 clones, roughly 80% seen once, with approximately 11% in the top ten. Sequenced: peripheral blood. The source of these receptors is a man in his 60s who had recovered from COVID-19.

The chain joins TRBV9 to TRBJ2-1; TRBD2 aligns across 9 bases. V was pared by 4 bases and J by 4 bases, with 9 bases of the junction left unmatched. CDR3 length: 16 residues. The germline V gene encodes CDR1 SGDLS and CDR2 YYNGEE. CDR3 sequence: CASSLTAGGGYNEQFF. The CDR3 DNA follows: TGTGCCAGCAGCCTCACTGCGGGAGGGGGGTACAATGAGCAGTTCTTC.

This sequence joins TRBV7-8 and TRBJ2-7; TRBD2 aligns across 7 bases. Trimming cost V 5 bases and J 8 bases; bases outside gene matches: 6. This CDR3 spans 12 amino acids. Germline lookup yields CDR1 SGHVS and CDR2 FQNEAQ. The CDR3 DNA is TGTGCCAGCAGCCAGGCGGGGGTTCAGCAGTACTTC. Amino acids: CASSQAGVQQYF.